These 12 T cell receptor beta chains were all obtained from the same sample, sequenced in a study of blood T cell repertoires in COVID-19. This table comes from immunoSEQ multiplex PCR, and its TCRdb copy is limited to in-frame clones, with some not included. The sample lists about 68,000 clones, about 85% occurring once. The sequencing sample was made of peripheral blood. All receptors derive from a woman aged 50 to 65 with COVID-19, enrolled during active disease.

The chain recombines TRBV7-2 with TRBJ2-3, with TRBD2 as a possible D gene (6 bases). Looked up from germline, CDR1 is SGHTA and CDR2 is FQGNSA. This CDR3 is 15 amino acids long. V lost 5 bases and J 2 bases, leaving 14 bases between the germline ends. CDR3 coding DNA: TGTGCCAGCAGCGCGGGGCTTCAGATCACAGATACGCAGTATTTT. Its translation: CASSAGLQITDTQYF.

The gene calls are TRBV30 and TRBJ1-5; D gene ambiguous. Germline V CDR1 and CDR2: GTSNPN, SVGIG (reference sequence). The V gene lost 2 bases and the J gene lost 10 bases, with 18 bases spanning the gap. The CDR3 has 14 residues. The DNA of the CDR3 is TGTGCCTGGAGTTGGAGGTTCGGGAGCGAACCCCAGCATTTT. It codes for CAWSWRFGSEPQHF. The whole variable domain, remainder taken from reference TRBV30 and TRBJ1-5, is SQTIHQWPATLVQPVGSPLSLECTVEGTSNPNLYWYRQAAGRGLQLLFYSVGIGQISSEVPQNLSASRPQDRQFILSSKKLLLSDSGFYLCAWSWRFGSEPQHFGDGTRLSIL.

This chain joins TRBV18 and TRBJ2-1; perhaps TRBD1 as D (5 bases). Trimming shortened V by 2 bases and J by 5 bases, and 13 bases separated the two germline ends. The CDR3 totals 15 residues. Germline V lookup: CDR1 KGHSH, CDR2 LQKENI. DNA of the CDR3: TGTGCCAGCTCACCATCGTTACAGGTGGACAATGAGCAGTTCTTC. Its translation is CASSPSLQVDNEQFF.

This clone has a handful of counts. J is TRBJ2-1 and V is TRBV6-2 or TRBV6-3; 7 bases agree with TRBD2. The V gene's germline CDR1 is MNHEY and CDR2 SVGEGT. Germline trimming cut 6 bases from V and 3 bases from J; bases unmatched to any gene: 11. This CDR3 region has 16 residues. CDR3 residues: CASSSSVAGIYNEQFF. The CDR3, as DNA: TGTGCCAGCAGCTCCTCGGTAGCGGGTATCTACAATGAGCAGTTCTTC.

The chain carries TRBV7-8 and TRBJ2-5; TRBD1 matches 9 bases. The CDR3 totals 18 residues. Germline loops: CDR1 SGHVS, CDR2 FQNEAQ. Unmatched junction bases numbered 17, after V lost 4 bases and J lost 5 bases. The CDR3 sequence: CASSSGGTGGEVWETQYF. The CDR3 region has the DNA TGTGCCAGCAGCTCAGGGGGCACAGGGGGCGAGGTATGGGAGACCCAGTACTTC.

The chain has TRBV3-1 (or the pseudogene TRBV3-2) and TRBJ2-2, with 8 bases fitting TRBD1. V gave up 3 bases and J gave up 0 bases; unmatched junction bases: 6. CDR1 is LGHDT, CDR2 YNNKEL, per germline (reference sequence). The CDR3 length is 17 residues. This CDR3 is CASSHDRGQTNTGELFF. The CDR3, as DNA: TGTGCCAGCAGCCATGACAGGGGCCAAACGAACACCGGGGAGCTGTTTTTT.

The chain is built from TRBV21-1 and TRBJ2-5; the listed D gene, TRBD2, was not tested against the DNA. TRBV21-1 is classified as a pseudogene. The CDR3 runs 16 residues. The CDR3 region has the DNA TGTGCCAGCAGTGGGAGGAGGGAGGACTACTTAGAGACCCAGTACTTC. This encodes CASSGRREDYLETQYF.

V is TRBV5-6 and J is TRBJ2-1; tentative D call: TRBD2 (6 bases). Trimming cost V 0 bases and J 1 base, with 8 bases left between them. Germline CDR1 is SGHDT and CDR2 is YYEEEE. The CDR3 is 15 residues long. The CDR3 DNA sequence: TGTGCCAGCAGCTTGGGCGGGAAGTCCTACAATGAGCAGTTCTTC. Translated, it gives CASSLGGKSYNEQFF. Full variable domain (missing parts from reference TRBV5-6 and TRBJ2-1): DAGVTQSPTHLIKTRGQQVTLRCSPKSGHDTVSWYQQALGQGPQFIFQYYEEEERQRGNFPDRFSGHQFPNYSSELNVNALLLGDSALYLCASSLGGKSYNEQFFGPGTRLTVL.

J is TRBJ2-1 and V is TRBV19; D possibly corresponds to TRBD2 (6 bases). CDR3 length: 14 residues. Germline V gene lookup returns CDR1 LNHDA and CDR2 SQIVND (reference sequence). Trimming pared 0 bases from V and 10 bases from J, leaving 13 bases between. The CDR3 here is CASSIDHTSLEQFF. The DNA for the CDR3 is TGTGCCAGTAGTATAGATCACACTAGCCTAGAGCAGTTCTTC.

The chain joins TRBV28 to TRBJ2-7; 7 bases fit TRBD1. CDR3 length: 16 residues. Germline V gives CDR1 MDHEN, CDR2 SYDVKM. Unmatched junction bases numbered 15, after V lost 6 bases and J lost 4 bases. CDR3 sequence reads: CASSPRQGRGPYEQYF. The CDR3, as DNA: TGTGCCAGCAGCCCAAGACAGGGTAGAGGGCCTTACGAGCAGTACTTC.

J is TRBJ2-7 and V is TRBV27, with 11 bases fitting TRBD1. The germline V gene encodes CDR1 MNHEY and CDR2 SMNVEV (reference sequence). CDR3 size: 17 residues. V shed 6 bases and J 3 bases; nucleotides not matched to a gene: 13. The DNA of the CDR3 is TGTGCCAGCAGGGGACAGGGGGTCGCCGTCCCCTTCTACGAGCAGTACTTC. As protein: CASRGQGVAVPFYEQYF.

This clone has more than one count but fewer than ten. The chain has TRBV30 and TRBJ1-5, with D tentatively TRBD1 (5 bases). V lost 4 bases, J lost 5 bases, and 12 bases lay in between. CDR1 GTSNPN and CDR2 SVGIG come from the germline V gene (reference sequence). CDR3 length: 13 amino acids. The DNA of the CDR3 is TGTGCCTGGAACGGGCAGGGTGATCAGCCCCAGCATTTT. Its protein product is CAWNGQGDQPQHF.